The clone carrying this T cell receptor (beta chain) was recorded at least ten times. Its antigen is not identified. This specimen comes from a study of neurological immune-mediated disorders. Points from the study as a whole: CDR3 amino acid sequences found in expanded clones were never shared across subjects, suggesting private repertoires in all groups. HTLV-1-associated myelopathy had the most TCR clonal expansion, and multiple sclerosis had the least, less than healthy controls.

In each sequencing run, over 160 million TCR-beta sequences were generated from 15-18 subjects. TCRdb processed the 5' RACE reads anew with MiXCR; each CDR3 protein has one entry. Among under 60,000 distinct CDR3 sequences listed, roughly 15% were seen once. CDR3 length: 13 amino acids. Per germline, CDR1 SGHDN and CDR2 FVKESK. Deletions cut 1 base from V and 3 bases from J, with 5 bases between. The receptor was isolated from a man aged 55 to 70 in good health. The rearrangement uses TRBV14 and TRBJ2-3; D gene ambiguous. The sample consisted of PBMCs. Here the CDR3 reads CASSQVVTDTQYF. In nucleotides, the CDR3 is TGTGCCAGCAGCCAAGTGGTGACAGATACGCAGTATTTT.